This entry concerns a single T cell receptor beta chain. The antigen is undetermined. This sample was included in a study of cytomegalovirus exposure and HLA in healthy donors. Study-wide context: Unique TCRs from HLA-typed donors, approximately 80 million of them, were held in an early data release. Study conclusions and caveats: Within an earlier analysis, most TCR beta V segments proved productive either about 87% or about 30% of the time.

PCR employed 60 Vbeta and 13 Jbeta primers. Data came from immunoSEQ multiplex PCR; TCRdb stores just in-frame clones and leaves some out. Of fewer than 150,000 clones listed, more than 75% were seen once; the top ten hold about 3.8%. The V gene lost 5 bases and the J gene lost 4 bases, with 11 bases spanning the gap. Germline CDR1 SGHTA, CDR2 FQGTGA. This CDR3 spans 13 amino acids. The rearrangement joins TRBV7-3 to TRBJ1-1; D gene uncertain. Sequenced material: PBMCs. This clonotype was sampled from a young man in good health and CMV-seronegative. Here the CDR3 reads CASSRREGTEAFF. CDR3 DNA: TGTGCCAGCAGCCGCCGGGAGGGCACTGAAGCTTTCTTT.